The T cell receptor beta chain under discussion was sequenced for a study of PD-1 blockade in classical Hodgkin lymphoma. Comment on this clone: Its cognate antigen is unknown.

Regarding time point: cycle 4 day 1 (C4D1), after 5 to 7 weeks of nivolumab. Every patient had relapsed following autologous stem cell transplantation, and cohorts differed in brentuximab vedotin exposure. Produced via immunoSEQ multiplex PCR; TCRdb's table is partial and in-frame only. The repertoire holds around 30,000 clones, with less than 75% as singletons. The trim removed 3 bases at V and 9 bases at J, leaving 13 bases unmatched. Germline assignment: CDR1 MNHNS and CDR2 SASEGT. There are 15 residues in the CDR3. Notes on the study in general: TCR diversity rose significantly by C4D1 in CD4+ but not CD8+ cells.

This TCR derives from a human donor with classical Hodgkin lymphoma. The V gene is TRBV6-1, the J gene TRBJ1-1; TRBD1 agrees at 7 bases. The material was peripheral blood mononuclear cells (PBMCs), obtained before the fourth cycle of nivolumab. Here the CDR3 reads CASSDGYRGSSKAFF. The CDR3 DNA reads TGTGCCAGCAGTGACGGCTACAGGGGATCGTCTAAAGCTTTCTTT.